The rows below give T cell receptor beta chains drawn from one sample of a study of breast tumors, draining lymph nodes, adjacent tissues. TCRdb re-analysed the multiplex PCR reads in MiXCR, keeping a single row per CDR3 protein. This table has about 230,000 distinct CDR3 sequences, approximately 30% appearing once. Input material: axillary lymph node tissue. These receptors were obtained from a female donor with breast cancer. Some clones in this sample may be carry-over from other donors' samples. Each CDR3 is given with its conserved first and last residue. Fields, in order: V gene, J gene, D gene, clone size, CDR3 DNA, CDR3 protein. A D gene is named only where the DNA matches it firmly. Rows give clone size only sometimes, using once, few, many, or a class for an expanded clone.

TRBV7-7	TRBJ2-5	NA	NA	TGTGCTAGCAGCTTATGGGGGGCAGAGACCCAGTACTTC	CASSLWGAETQYF
TRBV19	TRBJ1-3	NA	many	TGTGCCAGTAGTATAACCCCTCCTGGAAACACCATATATTTT	CASSITPPGNTIYF
TRBV28	TRBJ2-3	NA	NA	TGTGCCAGCAGACTGGTCCGCAGCACAGATACGCAGTATTTT	CASRLVRSTDTQYF
TRBV20-1	TRBJ2-3	TRBD2	many	TGCAGTGCTCCGACTAGCGGAGATATCACAGATACGCAGTATTTT	CSAPTSGDITDTQYF
TRBV29-1	TRBJ2-7	NA	many	TGCAGCGTCCGCAGGGGAGGGGAATACGAGCAGTACTTC	CSVRRGGEYEQYF
TRBV10-3	TRBJ1-1	NA	NA	TGTGCCATCAGTGAGTCGAATCCCAAGCGGGAGGGGAACACTGAAGCTTTCTTT	CAISESNPKREGNTEAFF
TRBV7-8	TRBJ1-4	NA	NA	TGTGCCAGCAGCTTAGTTGGTCTAGCGGGAACTAATGAAAAACTGTTTTTT	CASSLVGLAGTNEKLFF
TRBV7-3	TRBJ1-1	NA	few	TGTGCCAGCAGCGCAACAGAGAACACTGAAGCTTTCTTT	CASSATENTEAFF
TRBV5-1	TRBJ2-1	NA	many	TGCGCCACCAGCTCCCGGGCGAGGGGCCCAGACAATGAGCAGTTCTTC	CATSSRARGPDNEQFF
TRBV29-1	TRBJ2-7	NA	many	TGCAGCGTTATTAGCGGCAATACCTACGAGCAGTACTTC	CSVISGNTYEQYF
TRBV20-1	TRBJ1-1	NA	NA	TGCAGTGCGAGGGGTGATGGAACTGAAGCTTTCTTT	CSARGDGTEAFF
TRBV7-3	TRBJ1-2	TRBD1	NA	TGTGCCAGCAGCGCGGACAGGGGGATCTATGGCTACACCTTC	CASSADRGIYGYTF
TRBV7-3	TRBJ1-5	NA	many	TGTGCCAGCAGCTTAAAGGGGAAGGGATTCCAGCATTTT	CASSLKGKGFQHF
TRBV4-1	TRBJ2-3	TRBD2	many	TGCGCCAGCAGCCGACTAGCGGGAGGCTGGGGCACAGATACGCAGTATTTT	CASSRLAGGWGTDTQYF
TRBV18	TRBJ1-2	NA	many	TGTGCCAGCTCACCAGGAGGTGGCGGCTACACCTTC	CASSPGGGGYTF
TRBV19	TRBJ2-3	NA	many	TGTGCCAGTAGTATAGGGGCATCGGATACGCAGTATTTT	CASSIGASDTQYF
TRBV24-1	TRBJ2-2	NA	NA	TGTGCCACCAGTGATTTCGTCCGTGGGGAGCTGTTTTTT	CATSDFVRGELFF
TRBV28	TRBJ1-5	NA	NA	TGTGCCAGCAGTTTTCCGACAGCTTATCAGCCCCAGCATTTT	CASSFPTAYQPQHF
TRBV20-1	TRBJ2-1	NA	NA	TGCAGTGCGAGTCCAGGTCCCGGGGAGCCGTTCTTC	CSASPGPGEPFF
TRBV20-1	TRBJ1-1	NA	NA	TGCAGTGCTGTTCCCCTCCGGGTAATTCCCAGAGAGAACACTGAAGCTTTCTTT	CSAVPLRVIPRENTEAFF
TRBV6-4	TRBJ2-7	NA	many	TGTGCCCCCTCGCCTCCTAAATCGTACGAGCAGTACTTC	CAPSPPKSYEQYF
TRBV20-1	TRBJ2-7	TRBD2	many	TGCAGTGCTAGAGATCCTAGCGGCAGTTCTATCGAGCAGTACTTC	CSARDPSGSSIEQYF
TRBV25-1	TRBJ2-7	TRBD1	many	TGTGCCAGCAGTGAGACAGGGGGAAACGAGCAGTACTTC	CASSETGGNEQYF
TRBV6-6	TRBJ1-1	TRBD1	few	TGTGCCAGCAGTTACCCCCCGGGACAGGGCGAAGCTTTCTTT	CASSYPPGQGEAFF
TRBV12-3/TRBV12-4	TRBJ2-6	NA	many	TGTGCCAGCAGTTCCGGCAGGGGTGGTTTTGGGGCCAACGTCCTGACTTTC	CASSSGRGGFGANVLTF
TRBV11-2	TRBJ2-7	NA	NA	TGTGCCAGCAGCTTAAGGGTCAACATGGTTTCCGAGCGGTACTTC	CASSLRVNMVSERYF
TRBV7-2	TRBJ1-1	NA	NA	TGTGCCAGCAGCCCTCAGGGTTACACTGAAGCTTTCTTT	CASSPQGYTEAFF
TRBV19	TRBJ2-7	TRBD1	many	TGTGCCAGTAGTCGTACAGGGGGCACTTCCTACGAGCAGTACTTC	CASSRTGGTSYEQYF
TRBV18	TRBJ1-6	TRBD1	many	TGTGCCAGCTCACCGGACAGGGATTCACCCCTCCACTTT	CASSPDRDSPLHF
TRBV6-1	TRBJ1-1	NA	few	TGTGCCAGCAGTGAAAGTAGGAGGGTTGAGGCTTTCTTT	CASSESRRVEAFF
TRBV2	TRBJ1-2	NA	NA	TGTGCCAGCAGTGAGGGGGGGGATGGCTACACCTTC	CASSEGGDGYTF
TRBV24-1	TRBJ2-5	TRBD2	many	TGTGCCACCAGTGATCCTAGCGGGAGGGGCCAAGAGACCCAGTACTTC	CATSDPSGRGQETQYF
TRBV6-5	TRBJ2-3	NA	NA	TGTGCCAGCAGTTACTCACGCGGGACTAGCACAGATACGCAGTATTTT	CASSYSRGTSTDTQYF
TRBV20-1	TRBJ2-5	NA	many	TGCAGTGCTAGGGGGGTAACCCAAGAGACCCAGTACTTC	CSARGVTQETQYF
TRBV7-3	TRBJ2-7	TRBD1	NA	TGTGCCAGCAGCTGGGACAGAAACCCCTACGAGCAGTACTTC	CASSWDRNPYEQYF
TRBV18	TRBJ1-3	TRBD1	many	TGTGCCAGCTCTCTCGGGACAGCCTCTGGAAACACCATATATTTT	CASSLGTASGNTIYF
TRBV6-5	TRBJ2-1	NA	many	TGTGCCAGCAGTTACACCCTAGCCGGCTACAATGAGCAGTTCTTC	CASSYTLAGYNEQFF
TRBV7-8	TRBJ2-7	NA	many	TGTGCCAGCACCGCTAACTACGAGCAGTACTTC	CASTANYEQYF
TRBV10-2	TRBJ2-3	TRBD1	many	TGCGCCAGCAGAGGGACAGGTCCACCTGCGCAGTATTTT	CASRGTGPPAQYF
TRBV7-9	TRBJ2-3	TRBD2	NA	TGTGCCAGCAGTCCAGGCCGACTAGCTGGGAGGACAGATACGCAGTATTTT	CASSPGRLAGRTDTQYF
TRBV19	TRBJ2-2	TRBD1	NA	TGTGCCAGTAGTGCTTCAGACAGGGGCACCGGGGAGCTGTTTTTT	CASSASDRGTGELFF
TRBV6-6	TRBJ2-5	TRBD1	many	TGTGCCAGCAGTTACTTACAGGGGGCGCAAGAGACCCAGTACTTC	CASSYLQGAQETQYF
TRBV2	TRBJ2-7	NA	many	TGTGCCAGCCGGGACGGTAATAAGTACTTC	CASRDGNKYF
TRBV10-3	TRBJ1-4	NA	NA	TGTGCCATCAGGGGAGGGGGGGATGAAAAACTGTTTTTT	CAIRGGGDEKLFF
TRBV29-1	TRBJ1-1	NA	few	TGCAGCGCCGCGGCCAAAATGGACACTGAAGCTTTCTTT	CSAAAKMDTEAFF
TRBV2	TRBJ2-5	NA	NA	TGTGCCAGCAGCAAGACACCTTTGGAGACCCAGTACTTC	CASSKTPLETQYF
TRBV30	TRBJ2-7	NA	few	TGTGCCTGGAGTCCACCCCGGGGCCGTAGGAGCTCCTACGAGCAGTACTTC	CAWSPPRGRRSSYEQYF